The 30 T cell receptor beta chains listed next were all sequenced from one sample in a study of shared clonotypes between healthy human individuals. Assay used: immunoSEQ multiplex PCR; TCRdb lists only in-frame clones, some missing. The data contain approximately 1.1 million clones, approximately 78% of them singletons. The sample comprised memory CD4+ T cells from PBMCs. Subset here: CD45RA-negative fraction. These receptors were obtained from a man between 18 and 29 years old in good health. Some clones in this sample may be carry-over from other donors' samples.

V gene TRBV7-6 combines with J gene TRBJ2-5; D might be TRBD1 or TRBD2, each matching 5 bases. The CDR3 covers 15 residues. V was shortened by 8 bases and J by 5 bases, with 21 bases between the two germline ends. CDR1 and CDR2 from the germline V gene are SGHVS and FNYEAQ. Here the CDR3 DNA reads TGTGCCAGCCTCCTCCGGGGCCATAGACAGGAGACCCAGTACTTC. Protein: CASLLRGHRQETQYF.

The chain recombines TRBV18 with TRBJ2-1; TRBD1 might be the D (5 bases). The CDR3 is made up of 15 amino acids. CDR1 is KGHSH and CDR2 is LQKENI in the germline V gene. Trimming took off 8 bases at V and 7 bases at J, with 21 bases between the two ends. CDR3 sequence: CASTNVPGNKNEQFF. In DNA form, the CDR3 reads TGTGCCAGCACAAATGTGCCAGGGAATAAAAATGAGCAGTTCTTC.

The chain recombines TRBV14 with TRBJ2-5; 7 nucleotides align to TRBD1. This CDR3 spans 15 amino acids. V shed 4 bases and J 4 bases; nucleotides not matched to a gene: 9. CDR1 SGHDN and CDR2 FVKESK come from the germline V gene. The CDR3 protein is CASSPQGSIGETQYF. CDR3 sequence (DNA): TGTGCCAGCAGCCCACAGGGGTCAATCGGAGAGACCCAGTACTTC.

The J gene is TRBJ1-1, the V gene TRBV5-1; 8 positions match TRBD1. The CDR3 is 15 residues long. V lost 4 bases and J lost 1; bases outside the gene matches: 6. Germline loops: CDR1 SGHRS, CDR2 YFSETQ. The CDR3 loop reads CASSLPDRGNTEAFF. CDR3 nucleotide sequence: TGCGCCAGCAGCCTCCCCGACAGGGGGAACACTGAAGCTTTCTTT.

The chain combines TRBV4-1 with TRBJ2-6, with unresolved D. This CDR3 has 14 residues. Germline CDR1 is MGHRA and CDR2 is YSYEKL. V lost 1 base and J lost 4, with 5 bases in between. CDR3 loop: CASSQVLGANVLTF. CDR3 nucleotide sequence: TGCGCCAGCAGCCAAGTCCTCGGGGCCAACGTCCTGACTTTC.

V gene TRBV6-1 combines with J gene TRBJ2-1, with 7 bases that match TRBD1. Germline assignment: CDR1 MNHNS and CDR2 SASEGT. CDR3 length: 14 residues. The trim removed 4 bases at V and 6 bases at J, leaving 6 bases unmatched. The chain's CDR3 is CASSGQSGGNEQFF. The DNA for the CDR3 is TGTGCCAGCAGTGGTCAGTCAGGGGGCAATGAGCAGTTCTTC.

The rearrangement uses TRBV7-2 and TRBJ2-1, with TRBD2 matching over 10 bases. The trim removed 4 bases at V and 6 bases at J, leaving 3 bases unmatched. Germline V gives CDR1 SGHTA, CDR2 FQGNSA. This CDR3 is built from 14 residues. Here the CDR3 reads CASSSAGGPNEQFF. The DNA of the CDR3 is TGTGCCAGCAGCTCAGCGGGAGGGCCCAATGAGCAGTTCTTC.

In regard to this clone: A far larger clone is one base from this, pointing to a likely read error. The identical CDR3 is also encoded by other nucleotide sequences in the sample. The genes are TRBV19 and TRBJ1-2; D gene ambiguous. CDR1 and CDR2 (germline): LNHDA, SQIVND (reference sequence). The V end lost 10 bases, the J end lost 8 bases, and 14 bases lay between the germline ends. This CDR3 is 11 amino acids long. CDR3 loop: CATEEREGYTF. CDR3 nucleotides: TGTGCCACCGAGGAGAGGGAAGGCTACACCTTC.

At least ten counts were recorded for this clone. V is TRBV15 and J is TRBJ2-2; the D is unclear. CDR3 length equals 15 residues. Germline V gene sequence: CDR1 LNHNV, CDR2 YYDKDF (reference sequence). Trimming left V 5 bases short and J 3 bases short, with 13 bases between. This CDR3 is CATSLGPIDTGELFF. CDR3 DNA: TGTGCCACCAGCCTTGGCCCCATAGACACCGGGGAGCTGTTTTTT.

The V call is TRBV19, the J call TRBJ1-5; unclear D gene. V was trimmed by 5 bases and J by 1 base, leaving 6 bases between them. Germline CDR1 and CDR2: LNHDA and SQIVND (reference sequence). CDR3 length: 13 amino acids. CDR3 region: CASSVDSNQPQHF. The CDR3 DNA follows: TGTGCCAGTAGTGTGGACAGCAATCAGCCCCAGCATTTT.

This chain uses TRBV28 with TRBJ1-1, with D tentatively TRBD1 (5 bases). CDR3 length: 12 amino acids. The germline V and J ends were trimmed by 6 bases and 5 bases, with 10 bases remaining between them. CDR1 and CDR2 (germline): MDHEN, SYDVKM. The CDR3 region is CASRLGVTEAFF. The CDR3 DNA is TGTGCCAGCAGACTGGGGGTAACTGAAGCTTTCTTT.

The J gene is TRBJ1-1, the V gene TRBV19; D gene unclear. Trimming stripped 3 bases from V and 5 bases from J, with 13 bases between. The CDR3 consists of 14 residues. From germline, CDR1 is LNHDA and CDR2 SQIVND (reference sequence). The CDR3 loop reads CASSIADLRTEAFF. In DNA form, the CDR3 reads TGTGCCAGTAGTATTGCGGATCTTAGGACTGAAGCTTTCTTT. The complete variable domain, with remaining parts taken from reference TRBV19 and TRBJ1-1, reads DGGITQSPKYLFRKEGQNVTLSCEQNLNHDAMYWYRQDPGQGLRLIYYSQIVNDFQKGDIAEGYSVSREKKESFPLTVTSAQKNPTAFYLCASSIADLRTEAFFGQGTRLTVV.

This chain connects TRBV7-9 to TRBJ2-1; 9 positions match TRBD2. CDR1 SEHNR and CDR2 FQNEAQ come from the germline V gene (reference sequence). CDR3 length: 17 residues. Trimming removed 5 bases from V and 6 bases from J; junction bases left unmatched: 14. DNA for the CDR3: TGTGCCAGCAGCACGTTCGGCGGGAGGGTTTCTGGCAATGAGCAGTTCTTC. Its translation: CASSTFGGRVSGNEQFF.

This chain connects TRBV2 to TRBJ2-1; TRBD2 matches at 8 bases. This CDR3 has 15 amino acids. The germline V gene has CDR1 SNHLY and CDR2 FYNNEI. With V trimmed by 4 bases and J by 6 bases, 8 bases remained unmatched. CDR3 protein: CASSGVSGSLNEQFF. The CDR3 region has the DNA TGTGCCAGCAGTGGAGTAAGCGGGAGTCTCAATGAGCAGTTCTTC.

The V and J genes are TRBV5-1 and TRBJ2-3, with 12 nucleotides matching TRBD2. CDR1 and CDR2 from the germline V gene are SGHRS and YFSETQ. The CDR3 length is 18 residues. V lost 0 bases, J lost 4 bases, and 9 bases stayed unmatched. The CDR3 reads CASSLGLAGVSYSDTQYF. The CDR3 nucleotides read TGCGCCAGCAGCTTGGGACTAGCGGGAGTGAGTTACTCAGATACGCAGTATTTT.

J is TRBJ1-2 and V is TRBV5-6, with 7 bases lining up with TRBD1. The V gene end was trimmed by 3 bases and the J gene end by 8 bases; junction bases not matched to a gene: 13. The germline gives CDR1 SGHDT, CDR2 YYEEEE. CDR3 length equals 15 residues. CDR3 sequence: CASSSGGVTGQGYTF. DNA for the CDR3: TGTGCCAGCAGCTCCGGAGGGGTGACAGGGCAGGGCTACACCTTC.

This clone was seen once. The chain recombines TRBV7-9 with TRBJ2-3; D is uncertain. V lost 4 bases, J lost 0 bases, and 11 bases lay in between. There are 15 residues in the CDR3. Germline V lookup: CDR1 SEHNR, CDR2 FQNEAQ (reference sequence). CDR3 in amino acids: CASSSRLLSTDTQYF. The CDR3 coding sequence is TGTGCCAGCAGCTCTAGATTACTTAGCACAGATACGCAGTATTTT.

The CDR3 DNA reads as TGTGCCAGCAGCGTAGGAGGAGGGGACAGCTATGGCTACACCTTC. Encoded protein: CASSVGGGDSYGYTF. V is TRBV9 and J is TRBJ1-2; TRBD1 matches at 7 bases. Germline CDR1 is SGDLS and CDR2 is YYNGEE. The ends lost 0 bases at V and 4 bases at J; junction bases unmatched: 6. CDR3 length: 15 residues.

This clone occurred once. The chain employs TRBV5-4 and TRBJ1-1; D possibly corresponds to TRBD1 (5 bases). V was shortened by 0 bases and J by 6 bases, with 15 bases between the two germline ends. The germline V gene encodes CDR1 SGHNT and CDR2 YYREEE (reference sequence). The CDR3 is 15 amino acids. The CDR3: CASSLVRQGGPEAFF. For the CDR3, the DNA is TGTGCCAGCAGCTTGGTTCGGCAGGGTGGGCCTGAAGCTTTCTTT.

For this clone: Other DNA sequences in the sample encode the same CDR3. The chain has TRBV5-1 and TRBJ2-5; 9 bases align to TRBD1. J was trimmed by 5 bases and V by 1 base; bases with no gene match: 3. CDR3 size: 14 residues. Germline CDR1 SGHRS, CDR2 YFSETQ. The DNA of the CDR3 is TGCGCCAGCAGCTTGTGGGGACAGGGTGAGACCCAGTACTTC. It yields the protein CASSLWGQGETQYF.

The V gene is TRBV6-5, the J gene TRBJ1-1; 8 bases line up with TRBD1. This CDR3 is built from 16 residues. The germline gives CDR1 MNHEY, CDR2 SVGAGI. The J segment lost 1 base and the V segment lost 2 bases, leaving 6 bases of the junction unmatched. CDR3 in amino acids: CASSYRAGGANTEAFF. CDR3 coding DNA: TGTGCCAGCAGTTACCGTGCAGGGGGCGCGAACACTGAAGCTTTCTTT.

CDR3 loop: CASSVEGAKNIQYF. CDR3 bases: TGTGCCAGCAGTGTGGAGGGGGCCAAAAACATTCAGTACTTC. The chain couples TRBV2 to TRBJ2-4; tentative D call: TRBD2 (6 bases). The V gene's germline CDR1 is SNHLY and CDR2 FYNNEI. This CDR3 is 14 amino acids long. V was shortened by 4 bases and J by 1 base, with 8 bases between the two germline ends.

The rearrangement uses TRBV27 and TRBJ2-1; a weak D match, TRBD2 (5 bases). The CDR3 runs 13 residues. Germline CDR1 reads MNHEY; CDR2 reads SMNVEV (reference sequence). V was clipped by 2 bases and J by 8 bases, with 10 bases between them. The CDR3 DNA reads TGTGCCAGCAGTTTACGGGAAGTTGATGAGCAGTTCTTC. Amino acid sequence: CASSLREVDEQFF.

For the CDR3, the DNA is TGCAGCGTTGGGGAAAGCAGGGAGCTGTTTTTT. As protein: CSVGESRELFF. The chain couples TRBV29-1 to TRBJ2-2; no clear D. This CDR3 contains 11 residues. Germline CDR1 and CDR2: SQVTM and ANQGSEA. V lost 4 bases and J 9 bases, leaving 9 bases between the germline ends.

The V call is TRBV28, the J call TRBJ1-2, with a weak D call TRBD1 (5 bases). The CDR3 is 14 residues long. Germline CDR1 reads MDHEN; CDR2 reads SYDVKM. V was pared by 1 base and J by 4 bases, with 10 bases between. CDR3 sequence (DNA): TGTGCCAGCAGTTTATTCAGGGCTGGCTATGGCTACACCTTC. The encoded protein is CASSLFRAGYGYTF.

This sequence joins TRBV5-1 and TRBJ2-7; the D gene is possibly TRBD2 (6 bases). This CDR3 region has 15 residues. V was trimmed by 0 bases and J by 2 bases, leaving 12 bases between them. Germline CDR1 is SGHRS and CDR2 is YFSETQ. Written as DNA, the CDR3 is TGCGCCAGCAGCTTGGCCGGCGGGACGACCTACGAGCAGTACTTC. Its translation: CASSLAGGTTYEQYF.

This rearrangement joins TRBV10-3 to TRBJ2-3, with D perhaps TRBD2 (5 bases). The length of the CDR3 is 14 residues. V lost 4 bases, J lost 4 bases, and 12 bases lay in between. Germline V lookup: CDR1 ENHRY, CDR2 SYGVKD. The CDR3 nucleotides are TGTGCCATCAGTGCAGGCCCCGGGGCAGATACGCAGTATTTT. Protein product: CAISAGPGADTQYF.

For this clone: A single base separates this from a much larger clone, so it may be a read error. This sample also contains other DNA sequences that code for the same CDR3. The chain uses TRBV2 and TRBJ1-4; a possible D gene is TRBD1 (5 bases). CDR3 length equals 11 residues. V was pared by 9 bases and J by 8 bases, with 10 bases between. Germline V gene data show CDR1 as SNHLY and CDR2 as FYNNEI. The DNA for the CDR3 is TGTGCCAGTCAGGGTTACGAAAAACTGTTTTTT. Protein sequence: CASQGYEKLFF. Combining the CDR3 with reference TRBV2 and TRBJ1-4 gives the whole variable domain EPEVTQTPSHQVTQMGQEVILRCVPISNHLYFYWYRQILGQKVEFLVSFYNNEISEKSEIFDDQFSVERPDGSNFTLKIRSTKLEDSAMYFCASQGYEKLFFGSGTQLSVL.

The J gene is TRBJ2-5, the V gene TRBV18; the match to TRBD2 covers 10 bases. The J segment lost 5 bases and the V segment lost 2 bases, leaving 8 bases of the junction unmatched. Germline V gene data show CDR1 as KGHSH and CDR2 as LQKENI. The CDR3 spans 16 residues. CDR3 protein: CASSPRAGGPLETQYF. The CDR3 nucleotides are TGTGCCAGCTCACCAAGAGCGGGAGGGCCTCTGGAGACCCAGTACTTC.

In the case of this clone: Other nucleotide sequences from this sample produce the same CDR3. The V call is TRBV28, the J call TRBJ2-7; 7 nucleotides line up with TRBD2. CDR1 and CDR2 from the germline V gene are MDHEN and SYDVKM. There are 14 residues in the CDR3. Trimming took 1 base from V and 2 from J; bases not matched to a gene: 2. As DNA, the CDR3 is TGTGCCAGCAGTTTATCGGGACTAACCTACGAGCAGTACTTC. Protein sequence: CASSLSGLTYEQYF.